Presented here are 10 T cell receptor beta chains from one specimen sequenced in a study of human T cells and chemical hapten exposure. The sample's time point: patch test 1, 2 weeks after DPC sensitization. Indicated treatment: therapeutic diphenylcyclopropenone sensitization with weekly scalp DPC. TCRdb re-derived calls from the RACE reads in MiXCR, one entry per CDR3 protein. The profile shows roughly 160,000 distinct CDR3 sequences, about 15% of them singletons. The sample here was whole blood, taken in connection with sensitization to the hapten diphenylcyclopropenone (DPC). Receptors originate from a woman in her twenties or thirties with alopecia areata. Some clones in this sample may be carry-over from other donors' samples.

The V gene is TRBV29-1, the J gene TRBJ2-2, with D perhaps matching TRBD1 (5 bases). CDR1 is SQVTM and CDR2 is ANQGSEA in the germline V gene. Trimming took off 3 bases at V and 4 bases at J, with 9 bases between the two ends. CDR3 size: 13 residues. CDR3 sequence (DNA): TGCAGCGTTGATGTAGGGGCCACCGGGGAGCTGTTTTTT. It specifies CSVDVGATGELFF.

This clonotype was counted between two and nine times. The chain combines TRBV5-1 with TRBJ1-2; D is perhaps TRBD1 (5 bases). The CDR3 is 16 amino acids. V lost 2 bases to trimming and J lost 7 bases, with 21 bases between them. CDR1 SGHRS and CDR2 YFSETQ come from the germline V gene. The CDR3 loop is CASSFGPTTVTIGYTF. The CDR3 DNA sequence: TGCGCCAGCAGCTTTGGCCCCACGACAGTAACTATTGGCTACACCTTC.

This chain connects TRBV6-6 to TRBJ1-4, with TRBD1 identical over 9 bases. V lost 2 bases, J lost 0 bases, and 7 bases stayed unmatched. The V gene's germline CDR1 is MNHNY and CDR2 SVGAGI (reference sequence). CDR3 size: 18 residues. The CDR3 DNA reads TGTGCCAGCAGTTACCCGGGACAGGGCCCTGCAACTAATGAAAAACTGTTTTTT. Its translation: CASSYPGQGPATNEKLFF.

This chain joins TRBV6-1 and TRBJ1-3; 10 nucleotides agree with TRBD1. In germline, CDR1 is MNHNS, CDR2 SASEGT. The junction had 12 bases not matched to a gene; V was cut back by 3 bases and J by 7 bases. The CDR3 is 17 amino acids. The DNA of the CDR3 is TGTGCCAGCAGTGAGGACAGGGGGAGGATCGGACGGAACACCATATATTTT. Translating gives CASSEDRGRIGRNTIYF.

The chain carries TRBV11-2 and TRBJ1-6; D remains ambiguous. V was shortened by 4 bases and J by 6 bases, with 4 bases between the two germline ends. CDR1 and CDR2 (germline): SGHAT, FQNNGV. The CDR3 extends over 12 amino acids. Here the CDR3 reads CASSSTNSPLHF. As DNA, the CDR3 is TGTGCCAGCAGCTCAACTAATTCACCCCTCCACTTT.

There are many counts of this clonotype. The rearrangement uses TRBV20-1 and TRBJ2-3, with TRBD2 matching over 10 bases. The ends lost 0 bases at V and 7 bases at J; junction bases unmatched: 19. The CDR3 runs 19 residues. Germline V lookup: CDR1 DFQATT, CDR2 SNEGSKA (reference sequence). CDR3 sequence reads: CSARDPRLAGGLGGNTQYF. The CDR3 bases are TGCAGTGCTAGAGATCCACGACTAGCGGGTGGTCTGGGGGGAAATACGCAGTATTTT.

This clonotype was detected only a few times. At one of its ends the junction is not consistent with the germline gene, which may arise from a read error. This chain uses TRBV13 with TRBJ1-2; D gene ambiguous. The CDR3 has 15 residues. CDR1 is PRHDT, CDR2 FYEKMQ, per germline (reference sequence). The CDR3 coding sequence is TGTGCCAGCAGCTCCCCCCGGGCGTCGCCATCTGGCAACACCTTC. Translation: CASSSPRASPSGNTF.

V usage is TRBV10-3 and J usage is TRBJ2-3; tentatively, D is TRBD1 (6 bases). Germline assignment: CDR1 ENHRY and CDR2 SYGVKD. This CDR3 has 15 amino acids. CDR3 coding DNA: TGTTCCGCATCCGCCGGACAGTCCAGCACAGATACGCAGTATTTT. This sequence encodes CSASAGQSSTDTQYF.

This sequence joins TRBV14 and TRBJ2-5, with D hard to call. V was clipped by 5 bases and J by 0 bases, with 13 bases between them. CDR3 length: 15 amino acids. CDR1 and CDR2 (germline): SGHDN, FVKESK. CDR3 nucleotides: TGTGCCAGCAGCTCCCGGACGGCGTACCAAGAGACCCAGTACTTC. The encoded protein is CASSSRTAYQETQYF.

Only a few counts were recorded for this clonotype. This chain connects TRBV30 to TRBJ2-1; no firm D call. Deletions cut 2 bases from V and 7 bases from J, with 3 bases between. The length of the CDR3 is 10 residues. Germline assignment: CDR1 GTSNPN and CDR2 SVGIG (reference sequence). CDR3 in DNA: TGTGCCTGGAGTTTGAATGAGCAGTTCTTC. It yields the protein CAWSLNEQFF.